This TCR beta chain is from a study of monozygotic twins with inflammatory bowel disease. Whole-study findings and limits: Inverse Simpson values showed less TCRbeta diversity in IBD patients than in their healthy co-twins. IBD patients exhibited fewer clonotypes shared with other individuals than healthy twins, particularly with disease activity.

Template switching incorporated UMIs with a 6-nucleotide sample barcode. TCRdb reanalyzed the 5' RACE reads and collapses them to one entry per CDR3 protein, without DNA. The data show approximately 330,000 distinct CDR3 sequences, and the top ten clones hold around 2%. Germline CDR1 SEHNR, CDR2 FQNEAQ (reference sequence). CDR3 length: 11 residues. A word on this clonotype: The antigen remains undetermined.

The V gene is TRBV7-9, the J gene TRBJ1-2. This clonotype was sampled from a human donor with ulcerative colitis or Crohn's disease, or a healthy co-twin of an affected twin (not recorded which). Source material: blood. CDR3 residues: CASSFSGGYTF.